The 17 T cell receptor beta chains below were found in one sample sequenced in a study of blood T cell repertoires in COVID-19. Assay used: immunoSEQ multiplex PCR; TCRdb lists only in-frame clones, some missing. The sample includes just over 650,000 clones, approximately 90% of them seen just once. The sequencing input was peripheral blood. The receptors come from a woman aged 18-29 years with acute or convalescent COVID-19.

The chain combines TRBV29-1 with TRBJ1-2, with 7 bases that match TRBD1. CDR3 length: 16 amino acids. Germline lookup yields CDR1 SQVTM and CDR2 ANQGSEA. Trimming took 3 bases from V and 4 from J; bases not matched to a gene: 14. As DNA, the CDR3 is TGCAGCGTTGAGGATGAGTCGGGACAGCAAATCTATGGCTACACCTTC. Translated, it gives CSVEDESGQQIYGYTF.

This clone was observed a single time. The J gene is TRBJ1-6, the V gene TRBV4-2; no reliable D call. Trimming took off 8 bases at V and 0 bases at J, with 8 bases between the two ends. Germline CDR1 reads LGHNA; CDR2 reads YNFKEQ. CDR3 length: 14 amino acids. In DNA, the CDR3 is TGTGCCAGCGGAGAGAGCTCCTATAATTCACCCCTCCACTTT. It is translated as CASGESSYNSPLHF.

The genes are TRBV18 and TRBJ2-1, with 7 bases matching TRBD2. The CDR3 totals 14 residues. Germline CDR1 is KGHSH and CDR2 is LQKENI. Unmatched junction bases numbered 1, after V lost 0 bases and J lost 5 bases. CDR3 residues: CASSPPGGDNEQFF. CDR3 DNA sequence: TGTGCCAGCTCACCACCGGGAGGGGACAATGAGCAGTTCTTC. Full variable domain (missing parts from reference TRBV18 and TRBJ2-1): NAGVMQNPRHLVRRRGQEARLRCSPMKGHSHVYWYRQLPEEGLKFMVYLQKENIIDESGMPKERFSAEFPKEGPSILRIQQVVRGDSAAYFCASSPPGGDNEQFFGPGTRLTVL.

This clone was detected only a few times. The V gene is TRBV28, the J gene TRBJ1-3; D is unresolved. Trimming took 2 bases from V and 4 from J, leaving 9 bases between them. CDR3 size: 14 residues. Germline lookup yields CDR1 MDHEN and CDR2 SYDVKM. The CDR3 nucleotides are TGTGCCAGCAGTTTAGCGGGGTTCGGAAACACCATATATTTT. Amino acid sequence: CASSLAGFGNTIYF.

The CDR3 loop is CATSRDRDPTGELFF. The CDR3 nucleotides are TGTGCCACCAGCAGGGACAGGGACCCCACCGGGGAGCTGTTTTTT. The chain carries TRBV15 and TRBJ2-2, with 8 bases matching TRBD1. Germline assignment: CDR1 LNHNV and CDR2 YYDKDF (reference sequence). This CDR3 comprises 15 residues. After removal of 3 bases from V and 4 bases from J, the junction contained 4 bases not matched to a gene.

The chain carries TRBV19 and TRBJ2-7; 8 bases line up with TRBD1. CDR3 length: 15 amino acids. CDR1 is LNHDA, CDR2 SQIVND, per germline (reference sequence). J lost 1 base, V lost 5 bases, and 7 bases had no gene match. The CDR3 DNA follows: TGTGCCAGTAGTCAGACCGGGGACAGGTCCTACGAGCAGTACTTC. This gives the protein CASSQTGDRSYEQYF.

The chain carries TRBV29-1 and TRBJ1-1, with 7 bases that match TRBD1. This CDR3 region has 13 residues. The junction had 6 bases not matched to a gene; V was cut back by 4 bases and J by 4 bases. CDR1 is SQVTM and CDR2 is ANQGSEA in the germline V gene. CDR3 in DNA: TGCAGCGTTGCAAGGCAGGGGGGCACTGAAGCTTTCTTT. This gives the protein CSVARQGGTEAFF.

The rearrangement joins TRBV4-1 to TRBJ2-3; 8 nucleotides align to TRBD2. Germline V lookup: CDR1 MGHRA, CDR2 YSYEKL. The V segment lost 0 bases and the J segment 4 bases; nucleotides outside the gene matches: 3. CDR3 length: 15 amino acids. The CDR3 is CASSQDRGGPDTQYF. The CDR3 nucleotides are TGCGCCAGCAGCCAAGACCGGGGGGGGCCAGATACGCAGTATTTT.

The V gene is TRBV5-1, the J gene TRBJ2-7; 8 positions match TRBD2. Germline-derived CDR1 and CDR2 are SGHRS and YFSETQ. With 2 bases clipped from V and 3 bases from J, the junction kept 1 base outside the gene matches. This CDR3 contains 13 residues. CDR3 amino acids: CASSFSGDYEQYF. The CDR3 bases are TGCGCCAGCAGCTTTAGCGGGGACTACGAGCAGTACTTC.

CDR3 nucleotide sequence: TGTGCCACCAGTGACCCCCGTCTGGACAGGGGATACAACGAGCAGTACTTC. Translated: CATSDPRLDRGYNEQYF. The chain couples TRBV24-1 to TRBJ2-7, with 9 positions matching TRBD1. The ends lost 4 bases at V and 5 bases at J; junction bases unmatched: 14. The CDR3 sequence is 17 residues long. CDR1 KGHDR and CDR2 SFDVKD come from the germline V gene.

The V call is TRBV11-2, the J call TRBJ2-2; TRBD1 agrees at 8 bases. Looked up from germline, CDR1 is SGHAT and CDR2 is FQNNGV. V was clipped by 8 bases and J by 5 bases; unmatched bases: 4. The CDR3 covers 13 residues. The CDR3: CASRTGKTGELFF. The CDR3 nucleotides are TGTGCCAGCCGGACAGGGAAAACCGGGGAGCTGTTTTTT.

This chain joins TRBV3-1 (or the pseudogene TRBV3-2) and TRBJ1-2; D is undetermined. CDR3 size: 14 residues. Trimming removed 4 bases at V and 4 bases at J, with 13 bases between. The germline CDR1 and CDR2 sequences are LGHDT and YNNKEL (reference sequence). This CDR3 is CASSLSESLYGYTF. The DNA for the CDR3 is TGTGCCAGCAGCCTCTCAGAATCTCTCTATGGCTACACCTTC.

As DNA, the CDR3 is TGTGCCAGCAGCTTAGACTTGGAGGGGCCCTACGAGCAGTACTTC. Translation: CASSLDLEGPYEQYF. This chain connects TRBV7-7 to TRBJ2-7; a possible D gene is TRBD2 (6 bases). Trimming removed 1 base at V and 2 bases at J, with 12 bases between. In germline, CDR1 is SSHAT, CDR2 FNYEAQ (reference sequence). This CDR3 spans 15 amino acids.

The V gene is TRBV5-1, the J gene TRBJ1-4; TRBD1 matches 8 bases. The V gene's germline CDR1 is SGHRS and CDR2 YFSETQ. Germline trimming cut 2 bases from V and 8 bases from J; bases unmatched to any gene: 8. The CDR3 sequence is 15 residues long. For the CDR3, the DNA is TGCGCCAGCAGCTTCCTTCAGGGGGCAGGGGAAAAACTGTTTTTT. Amino acids: CASSFLQGAGEKLFF.

This clone has more than one count but fewer than ten. The rearrangement uses TRBV4-1 and TRBJ1-1, with TRBD1 identical over 8 bases. The germline gives CDR1 MGHRA, CDR2 YSYEKL. This CDR3 has 16 residues. The V and J ends lost 5 bases and 0 bases, in that order; junction bases with no gene match: 8. CDR3 in amino acids: CASSMDRDRVNTEAFF. The CDR3 bases are TGCGCCAGCAGCATGGACAGGGATAGGGTGAACACTGAAGCTTTCTTT.

The rearrangement joins TRBV5-1 to TRBJ1-2; 7 nucleotides line up with TRBD1. Trimming removed 4 bases from V and 6 bases from J; junction bases left unmatched: 6. The CDR3 is 13 residues long. Germline CDR1 is SGHRS and CDR2 is YFSETQ. CDR3: CASSRFGQDGYTF. CDR3 DNA sequence: TGCGCCAGCAGCAGGTTCGGACAGGATGGCTACACCTTC.

V gene TRBV21-1 combines with J gene TRBJ2-7; TRBD1 is the table's D call and was not checked against the DNA. TRBV21-1 is classified as a pseudogene. The CDR3 has 17 residues. CDR3 nucleotides: TGTGCCAGCAGCAACCGGCCCGGGGCAGGGGAGAAGTGGGAGCAGTACTTC. Translation: CASSNRPGAGEKWEQYF.